The 26 T cell receptor beta chains in this list originate from one sample, sequenced in a study of blood T cell repertoires in COVID-19 (TCRdb year 2020). The library was produced with the immunoSEQ multiplex PCR assay. As stored in TCRdb, this immuneACCESS dataset retains in-frame rearrangements with V and J assigned. A fraction of the clones does not appear; measured against another copy, unresolved V genes explain less than half of the discrepancy, and the remainder lacks a known reason. This sample is represented by approximately 200,000 clones; roughly 77% of them were singletons. Of the sample, roughly 5.6% falls within the top ten clones. The sequenced sample was peripheral blood. The receptors were gathered from a woman aged 40 to 50 with COVID-19, enrolled during active disease.

The chain recombines TRBV4-1 with TRBJ1-4, with D perhaps matching TRBD1 (6 bases). In germline, CDR1 is MGHRA, CDR2 YSYEKL. Trimming cost V 4 bases and J 4 bases, with 13 bases left between them. This CDR3 region has 15 residues. DNA for the CDR3: TGCGCCAGCAGCCGAACCGGGACATTTAATGAAAAACTGTTTTTT. Translation gives CASSRTGTFNEKLFF.

The chain links TRBV19 to TRBJ1-5, with 9 bases lining up with TRBD1. Germline V gene lookup returns CDR1 LNHDA and CDR2 SQIVND (reference sequence). CDR3 length equals 15 residues. V lost 7 bases, J lost 1 base, and 5 bases stayed unmatched. CDR3 amino acids: CASTGQGTSNQPQHF. DNA for the CDR3: TGTGCCAGTACCGGACAGGGGACGAGCAATCAGCCCCAGCATTTT.

This clone was observed once. V usage is TRBV4-2 and J usage is TRBJ1-2; the match to TRBD1 covers 7 bases. Germline lookup yields CDR1 LGHNA and CDR2 YNFKEQ. V was pared by 1 base and J by 3 bases, with 17 bases of the junction left unmatched. The CDR3 totals 19 residues. CDR3 nucleotide sequence: TGTGCCAGCAGCCAAGTATGGAGGACAGGAACCCCTGGGGACTATGGCTACACCTTC. The encoded protein is CASSQVWRTGTPGDYGYTF.

This chain uses TRBV14 with TRBJ1-2; D is ambiguous. Germline V gene lookup returns CDR1 SGHDN and CDR2 FVKESK. The CDR3 runs 15 residues. V gave up 1 base and J gave up 1 base, with 10 bases separating them. CDR3 residues: CASSQGAINNYGYTF. DNA of the CDR3: TGTGCCAGCAGCCAAGGAGCGATCAATAACTATGGCTACACCTTC.

The chain recombines TRBV18 with TRBJ1-2; D not certain. Germline V lookup: CDR1 KGHSH, CDR2 LQKENI. The CDR3 sequence is 17 residues long. V lost 0 bases and J lost 1, with 15 bases in between. As DNA, the CDR3 is TGTGCCAGCTCACCACCTACTTCCCTCGGGAGTAACTATGGCTACACCTTC. This encodes CASSPPTSLGSNYGYTF.

The rearrangement joins TRBV9 to TRBJ2-5; perhaps TRBD2 as D (6 bases). V was clipped by 0 bases and J by 5 bases, with 14 bases between them. Germline V gene sequence: CDR1 SGDLS, CDR2 YYNGEE. The CDR3 loop spans 15 amino acids. The CDR3 loop reads CASSVGNGGAETQYF. The CDR3 DNA reads as TGTGCCAGCAGCGTAGGAAACGGGGGTGCGGAGACCCAGTACTTC.

This chain joins TRBV2 and TRBJ2-1, with TRBD2 identical over 7 bases. Germline assignment: CDR1 SNHLY and CDR2 FYNNEI. The CDR3 has 15 amino acids. J gave up 3 bases and V 2 bases, and 4 bases lay outside the gene matches. The CDR3, as DNA: TGTGCCAGCAGTGAAAGTAGGGACTACTACAATGAGCAGTTCTTC. Translating gives CASSESRDYYNEQFF.

This clone was picked up one time. The rearrangement links TRBV5-1 to TRBJ1-4, with a possible D match to TRBD1 (6 bases). V was pared by 7 bases and J by 5 bases, with 15 bases between. Germline V CDR1 and CDR2: SGHRS, YFSETQ. This CDR3 region has 14 residues. The DNA of the CDR3 is TGCGCCAGCGGTCCGACAGGTACGAATGAAAAACTGTTTTTT. Translation gives CASGPTGTNEKLFF.

The J gene is TRBJ2-2, the V gene TRBV10-3; TRBD2 might be the D (5 bases). V dropped 10 bases and J dropped 3 bases, with 12 bases sitting between them. This CDR3 is 13 amino acids long. Germline V lookup: CDR1 ENHRY, CDR2 SYGVKD. This chain's CDR3 is CATTGEDTGELFF. DNA of the CDR3: TGTGCCACGACCGGGGAAGACACCGGGGAGCTGTTTTTT.

The CDR3 spells CASSQHSGDNEQFF. The CDR3 DNA reads TGTGCCAGCAGCCAACACAGCGGGGACAATGAGCAGTTCTTC. The V call is TRBV3-1 (or the pseudogene TRBV3-2), the J call TRBJ2-1, with 7 bases fitting TRBD2. From germline, CDR1 is LGHDT and CDR2 YNNKEL (reference sequence). This CDR3 comprises 14 residues. The junction had 3 bases not matched to a gene; V was cut back by 2 bases and J by 5 bases.

Only one count was recorded for this clone. This sequence joins TRBV7-3 and TRBJ2-1, with 7 positions matching TRBD2. V was clipped by 5 bases and J by 3 bases; unmatched bases: 4. The CDR3 runs 14 residues. CDR1 SGHTA and CDR2 FQGTGA come from the germline V gene. The DNA of the CDR3 is TGTGCCAGCAGCCCCGGACTAGACTACAATGAGCAGTTCTTC. Its translation is CASSPGLDYNEQFF.

The V call is TRBV24-1, the J call TRBJ2-5, with 7 bases that match TRBD1. The CDR3 runs 16 residues. Germline lookup yields CDR1 KGHDR and CDR2 SFDVKD. Trimming removed 1 base from V and 1 base from J; junction bases left unmatched: 5. The CDR3 protein is CATSDFDRAGQETQYF. DNA for the CDR3: TGTGCCACCAGTGATTTTGACAGGGCTGGCCAAGAGACCCAGTACTTC.

The rearrangement uses TRBV11-3 and TRBJ2-1; D possibly corresponds to TRBD1 (5 bases). The CDR3 is made up of 13 amino acids. The germline CDR1 and CDR2 sequences are SGHNT and YENEEA. V was trimmed by 2 bases and J by 8 bases, leaving 10 bases between them. The CDR3 is CASSLRQGYEQFF. The CDR3 DNA sequence: TGTGCCAGCAGCTTACGCCAGGGCTATGAGCAGTTCTTC.

The V gene is TRBV12-5, the J gene TRBJ2-2, with 13 bases aligning to TRBD2. Looked up from germline, CDR1 is LGHNT and CDR2 is FRNRAP. V trimming: 2 bases; J trimming: 3 bases; junction bases outside the gene matches: 12. The CDR3 has 20 residues. CDR3 in amino acids: CASGLRVRTSGGKDTGELFF. The CDR3 DNA sequence: TGTGCTAGTGGTTTGAGGGTCCGGACTAGCGGGGGTAAAGACACCGGGGAGCTGTTTTTT.

V is TRBV12-3 or TRBV12-4 and J is TRBJ2-1, with a weak D call TRBD2 (5 bases). The CDR3 loop spans 11 amino acids. V was clipped by 6 bases and J by 8 bases, with 8 bases between them. The CDR3 sequence is CASSRGDEQFF. The DNA for the CDR3 is TGTGCCAGCAGCCGGGGTGATGAGCAGTTCTTC.

The rearrangement joins TRBV29-1 to TRBJ1-1; D gene unclear. Germline V gene lookup returns CDR1 SQVTM and CDR2 ANQGSEA. The CDR3 is made up of 13 amino acids. V lost 0 bases and J 3 bases, leaving 8 bases between the germline ends. As DNA, the CDR3 is TGCAGCGTTGAAGACTGGAGGGACACTGAAGCTTTCTTT. Its translation is CSVEDWRDTEAFF.

To note about this clone: Other DNA sequences in this sample translate to the same CDR3. The J gene is TRBJ2-3, the V gene TRBV10-3; D not resolved. V lost 3 bases and J 6 bases, leaving 10 bases between the germline ends. Per germline, CDR1 ENHRY and CDR2 SYGVKD. This CDR3 has 13 residues. Here the CDR3 reads CAISDGSTDTQYF. The CDR3 nucleotides read TGTGCCATCAGTGACGGGTCAACGGATACGCAGTATTTT.

DNA of the CDR3: TGTGCCACTGACTTATACGATCTAGAGACCCAGTACTTC. It yields the protein CATDLYDLETQYF. The rearrangement joins TRBV6-4 to TRBJ2-5; no clear D gene. The germline V and J ends were trimmed by 10 bases and 4 bases, with 16 bases remaining between them. From germline, CDR1 is MRHNA and CDR2 SNTAGT. This CDR3 has 13 residues.

In its sample, this clone was seen a few times. This chain links TRBV11-3 with TRBJ1-1; weak D call: TRBD1 (5 bases). Trimming cost V 6 bases and J 1 base, with 12 bases left between them. CDR1 and CDR2 (germline): SGHNT, YENEEA. The CDR3 is 14 residues long. This chain's CDR3 is CASSKGPSNTEAFF. The CDR3 DNA is TGTGCCAGCAGTAAGGGGCCCTCGAACACTGAAGCTTTCTTT.

This clone was counted only a few times. The genes are TRBV6-5 and TRBJ1-5, with TRBD1 identical over 7 bases. The CDR3 runs to 14 residues. With V trimmed by 2 bases and J by 4 bases, 2 bases remained unmatched. Germline CDR1 MNHEY, CDR2 SVGAGI. CDR3 protein: CASSYGDRNQPQHF. The CDR3 nucleotides read TGTGCCAGCAGTTACGGGGACAGAAATCAGCCCCAGCATTTT.

This clone occurred a few times. This sequence joins TRBV3-1 (or the pseudogene TRBV3-2) and TRBJ1-1; TRBD1 is a possible D gene (5 bases). Germline V CDR1 and CDR2: LGHDT, YNNKEL (reference sequence). Trimming stripped 6 bases from V and 4 bases from J, with 15 bases between. The CDR3 consists of 14 residues. CDR3: CASSPQGHFTEAFF. CDR3 DNA: TGTGCCAGCAGTCCCCAAGGACATTTCACTGAAGCTTTCTTT.

The rearrangement uses TRBV6-4 and TRBJ1-2, with unresolved D. Trimming stripped 0 bases from V and 4 bases from J, with 12 bases between. The CDR3 loop spans 15 amino acids. The V gene's germline CDR1 is MRHNA and CDR2 SNTAGT. CDR3 nucleotides: TGTGCCAGCAGTGACTCGGAGGATCCTTTCTATGGCTACACCTTC. It encodes CASSDSEDPFYGYTF.

The chain couples TRBV6-6 to TRBJ2-5; 9 bases are shared with TRBD2. Germline CDR1 reads MNHNY; CDR2 reads SVGAGI (reference sequence). V shed 1 base and J 10 bases; nucleotides not matched to a gene: 7. This CDR3 has 14 residues. CDR3 sequence reads: CASSYLGREGYQYF. DNA for the CDR3: TGTGCCAGCAGTTACTTGGGGCGGGAGGGTTACCAGTACTTC.

V is TRBV5-1 and J is TRBJ2-2, with 9 bases identical to TRBD2. Germline CDR1 is SGHRS and CDR2 is YFSETQ. The CDR3 consists of 16 residues. V shed 7 bases and J 2 bases; nucleotides not matched to a gene: 9. CDR3 in amino acids: CASGTRTSENTGELFF. CDR3 coding DNA: TGCGCCAGCGGGACAAGGACTAGCGAAAACACCGGGGAGCTGTTTTTT.

The chain couples TRBV7-9 to TRBJ1-1; D perhaps matches TRBD1 (5 bases). The CDR3 extends over 12 amino acids. With 5 bases removed from V and 9 bases from J, the gap between germline ends came to 13 bases. The germline V gene has CDR1 SEHNR and CDR2 FQNEAQ (reference sequence). In DNA, the CDR3 is TGTGCCAGCAGCCAATCAGGGTTAAAAGCTTTCTTT. This encodes CASSQSGLKAFF.

The J gene is TRBJ2-1, the V gene TRBV3-1 (or the pseudogene TRBV3-2); the match to TRBD2 covers 12 bases. The CDR3 has 16 amino acids. The ends lost 1 base at V and 7 bases at J; junction bases unmatched: 5. CDR1 is LGHDT and CDR2 is YNNKEL in the germline V gene (reference sequence). The DNA for the CDR3 is TGTGCCAGCAGCCAAGCTAGCGGGGGGGCTATTAATGAGCAGTTCTTC. The encoded protein is CASSQASGGAINEQFF.